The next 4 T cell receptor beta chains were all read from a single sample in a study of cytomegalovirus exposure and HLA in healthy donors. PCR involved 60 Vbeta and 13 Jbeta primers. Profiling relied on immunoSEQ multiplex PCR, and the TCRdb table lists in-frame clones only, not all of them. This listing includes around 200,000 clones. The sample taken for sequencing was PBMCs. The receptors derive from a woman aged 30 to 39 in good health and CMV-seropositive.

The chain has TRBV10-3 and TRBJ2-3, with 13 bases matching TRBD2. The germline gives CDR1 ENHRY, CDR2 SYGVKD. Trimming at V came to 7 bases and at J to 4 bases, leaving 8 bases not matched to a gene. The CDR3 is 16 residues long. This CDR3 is CAINQGLAGAADTQYF. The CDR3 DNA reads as TGTGCCATCAACCAAGGACTAGCGGGAGCTGCAGATACGCAGTATTTT.

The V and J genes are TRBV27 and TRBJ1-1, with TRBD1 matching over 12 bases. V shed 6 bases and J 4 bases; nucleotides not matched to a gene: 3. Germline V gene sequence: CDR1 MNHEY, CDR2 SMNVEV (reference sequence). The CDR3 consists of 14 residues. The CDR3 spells CASRGQGASTEAFF. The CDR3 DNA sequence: TGTGCCAGCAGGGGACAGGGGGCGAGCACTGAAGCTTTCTTT.

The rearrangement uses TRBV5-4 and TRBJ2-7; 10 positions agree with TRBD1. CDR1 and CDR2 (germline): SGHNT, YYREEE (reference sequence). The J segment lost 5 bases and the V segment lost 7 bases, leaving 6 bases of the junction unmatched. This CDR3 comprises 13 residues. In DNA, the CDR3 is TGTGCCAGCGGCAAGGGGACAGGGGACGAGCAGTACTTC. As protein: CASGKGTGDEQYF.

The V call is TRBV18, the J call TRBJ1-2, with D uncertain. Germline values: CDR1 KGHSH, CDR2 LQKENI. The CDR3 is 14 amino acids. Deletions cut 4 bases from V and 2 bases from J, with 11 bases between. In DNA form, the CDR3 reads TGTGCCAGCTCACTATTGACGGAGAACTATGGCTACACCTTC. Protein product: CASSLLTENYGYTF.